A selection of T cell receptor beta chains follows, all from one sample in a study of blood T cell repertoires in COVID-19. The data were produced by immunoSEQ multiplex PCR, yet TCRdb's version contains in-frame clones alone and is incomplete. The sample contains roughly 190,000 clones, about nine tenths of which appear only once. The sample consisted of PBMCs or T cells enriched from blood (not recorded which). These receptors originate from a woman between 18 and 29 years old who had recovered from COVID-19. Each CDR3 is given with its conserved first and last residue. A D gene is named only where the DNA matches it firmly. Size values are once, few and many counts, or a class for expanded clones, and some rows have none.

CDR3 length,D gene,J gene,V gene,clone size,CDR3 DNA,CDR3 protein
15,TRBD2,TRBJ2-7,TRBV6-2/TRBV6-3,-,TGTGCCAGCAGTCGCCTGAGCGGGAGTAGATACGAGCAGTACTTC,CASSRLSGSRYEQYF
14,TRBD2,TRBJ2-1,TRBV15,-,TGTGCCACCGGTGGGAGAGTAGCGGGAGTTGAGCAGTTCTTC,CATGGRVAGVEQFF
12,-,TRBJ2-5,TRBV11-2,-,TGTGCCAGCAGCCCCAACCAAGAGACCCAGTACTTC,CASSPNQETQYF
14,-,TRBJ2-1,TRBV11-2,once,TGTGCCAGCAGCTTATCGGGGATTTACAATGAGCAGTTCTTC,CASSLSGIYNEQFF
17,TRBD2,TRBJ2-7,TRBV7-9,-,TGTGCCAGCAGCTTAGCGGTGGGCGGGAGGCCTTCCTACGAGCAGTACTTC,CASSLAVGGRPSYEQYF
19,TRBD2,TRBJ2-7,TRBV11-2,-,TGTGCCAGCAGCTTCTTTTCGAGGACTAGAGAAAACTCCCCCGGCGAGCAGTACTTC,CASSFFSRTRENSPGEQYF
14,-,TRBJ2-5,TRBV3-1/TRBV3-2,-,TGTGCCAGCAGCCAAGGGGGAGGGGGAGAGACCCAGTACTTC,CASSQGGGGETQYF
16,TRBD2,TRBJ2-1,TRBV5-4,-,TGTGCCAGCAGCGCCGGGACTAGCGTTCATAAGGGTGAGCAGTTCTTC,CASSAGTSVHKGEQFF
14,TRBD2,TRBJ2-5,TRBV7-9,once,TGTGCCAGCAGACCGACGACTAGCGAAGAGACCCAGTACTTC,CASRPTTSEETQYF
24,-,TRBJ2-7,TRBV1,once,TGCACCAGCAGCCAAGATCGCCTCGTAGCCCCCGCCATAGCGGGGGCGAATCCATTCTACGAGCAGTACTTC,CTSSQDRLVAPAIAGANPFYEQYF
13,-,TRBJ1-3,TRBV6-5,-,TGTGTTTCACTGACGGGATCTGGAAACACCATATATTTT,CVSLTGSGNTIYF
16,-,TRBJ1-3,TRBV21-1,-,TGTGCCAGCAGCACCAGGACAGGGCCCTCTGGAAACACCATATATTTT,CASSTRTGPSGNTIYF
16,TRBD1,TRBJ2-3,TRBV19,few,TGTGCCAGTAGTATTTCGGGACAGCCTAGCACAGATACGCAGTATTTT,CASSISGQPSTDTQYF
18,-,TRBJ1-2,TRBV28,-,TGTGCCAGCAGTTTAGGGATAGTGCCAGGAGGCGGCTCCTATGGCTACACCTTC,CASSLGIVPGGGSYGYTF
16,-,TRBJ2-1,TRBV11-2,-,TGTGCCAGCAGCCCTAAACCCAACCCGGGGTACAATGAGCAGTTCTTC,CASSPKPNPGYNEQFF
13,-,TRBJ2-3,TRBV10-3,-,TGTGCCATCAGTGAGGCTGTTAGCTATACGCAGTATTTT,CAISEAVSYTQYF
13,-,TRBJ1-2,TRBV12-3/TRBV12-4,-,TGTGCCAGCAGTTTCCAGGATTACTATGGCTACACCTTC,CASSFQDYYGYTF
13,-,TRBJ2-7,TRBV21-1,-,TGTGCCAGCAGCCCGGGTTCTCCCTACGAGCAGTACTTC,CASSPGSPYEQYF
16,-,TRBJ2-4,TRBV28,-,TGTGCCAGCAGTTTTTTGTCCCCCGGCGGGAAAAACATTCAGTACTTC,CASSFLSPGGKNIQYF
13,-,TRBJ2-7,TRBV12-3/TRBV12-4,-,TGTGCCAGCAGTTTGGTAAGCGTCCAAGAGCAGTACTTC,CASSLVSVQEQYF
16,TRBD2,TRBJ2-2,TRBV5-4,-,TGTGCCAGCAGCTTGAGGCGGGGGGCATACACCGGGGAGCTGTTTTTT,CASSLRRGAYTGELFF
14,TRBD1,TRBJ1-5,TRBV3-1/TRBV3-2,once,TGTGCCAGCAGCGATACAGGGGGCGGGCAGCCCCAGCATTTT,CASSDTGGGQPQHF
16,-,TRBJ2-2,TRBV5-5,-,TGTGCCAGCAGCTTCTCAACAGGGAAGAACACCGGGGAGCTGTTTTTT,CASSFSTGKNTGELFF
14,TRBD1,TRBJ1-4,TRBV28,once,TGTGCCAGCAGTTCGACAGGGGAAGCTGAAAAACTGTTTTTT,CASSSTGEAEKLFF
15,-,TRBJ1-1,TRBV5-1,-,TGCGCCAGCAGCTTGGCCCTGGGGCAGAACACTGAAGCTTTCTTT,CASSLALGQNTEAFF
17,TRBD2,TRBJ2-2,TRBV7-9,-,TGTGCCAGCAGCTTCGGACTAGCGGGGCTAAGGTCCGGGGAGCTGTTTTTT,CASSFGLAGLRSGELFF
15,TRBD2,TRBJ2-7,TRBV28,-,TGTGCCAGCAGTTGGCGGGAGGATAGCTCCTACGAGCAGTACTTC,CASSWREDSSYEQYF
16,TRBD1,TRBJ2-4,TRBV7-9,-,TGTGCCAGCAGTTGGACAGGGACCAAACGGGGAAACATTCAGTACTTC,CASSWTGTKRGNIQYF
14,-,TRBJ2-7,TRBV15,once,TGTGCCACCAGCAGAGAGGTACTACCCTACGAGCAGTACTTC,CATSREVLPYEQYF
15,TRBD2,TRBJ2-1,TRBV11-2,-,TGTGCCAGCAGCTTAGGGACTAGTCTCTCCAATGAGCAGTTCTTC,CASSLGTSLSNEQFF
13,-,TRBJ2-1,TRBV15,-,TGTGCCACCAGGGTAGGAAGGGGCAATGAGCAGTTCTTC,CATRVGRGNEQFF
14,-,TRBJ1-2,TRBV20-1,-,TGCAGTGCTAGTCTTCCAGGGCCTAACTATGGCTACACCTTC,CSASLPGPNYGYTF
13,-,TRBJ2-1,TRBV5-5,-,TGTGCCAGCAGCCGAACAGCGGACAATGAGCAGTTCTTC,CASSRTADNEQFF
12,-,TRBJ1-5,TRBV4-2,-,TGTGCCAGCAGCCAAGGCGGGGGGCCCCAGCATTTT,CASSQGGGPQHF
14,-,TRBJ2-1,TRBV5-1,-,TGCGCCAGCAGCTTGGGCAGGGACTACAATGAGCAGTTCTTC,CASSLGRDYNEQFF
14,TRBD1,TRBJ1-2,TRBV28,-,TGTGCCAGCAGCCCCCGGGACAGGGGCTATGGCTACACCTTC,CASSPRDRGYGYTF
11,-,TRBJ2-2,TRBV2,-,TGTGCCAGCAGTGCAGGGAAATCCCTGTTTTTT,CASSAGKSLFF
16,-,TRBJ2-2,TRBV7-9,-,TGTGCCAGCAGCTCTACAGGCCCAGGTGGGACCGGGGAGCTGTTTTTT,CASSSTGPGGTGELFF
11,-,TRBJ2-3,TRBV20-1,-,TGCAGTGCTTCCTACACAGATACGCAGTATTTT,CSASYTDTQYF
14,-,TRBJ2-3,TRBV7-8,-,TGTGCCAGCAGCCCCGAACGGTTACCAGATACGCAGTATTTT,CASSPERLPDTQYF
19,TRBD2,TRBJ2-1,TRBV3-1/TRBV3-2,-,TGTGCCAGCAGCCAAGATCTACTAGCGGGAGTGGGTTGGGAGAATGAGCAGTTCTTC,CASSQDLLAGVGWENEQFF
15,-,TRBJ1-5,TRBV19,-,TGTGCCAGTAGTATAGATCTAGGGGTACATCAGCCCCAGCATTTT,CASSIDLGVHQPQHF
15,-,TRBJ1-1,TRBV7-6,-,TGTGCCAGCAGCTTAGTTCAGGGGTCGGGTACTGAAGCTTTCTTT,CASSLVQGSGTEAFF
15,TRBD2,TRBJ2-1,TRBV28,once,TGTGCCAGCAGTCATAGCGGGAGGGCCTACAATGAGCAGTTCTTC,CASSHSGRAYNEQFF
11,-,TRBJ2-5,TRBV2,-,TGTGCCAGCAGTGTCGGGGAGACCCAGTACTTC,CASSVGETQYF
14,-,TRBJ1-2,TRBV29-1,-,TGCAGCGTTGAGGAGGGGAGCTCTAACTATGGCTACACCTTC,CSVEEGSSNYGYTF
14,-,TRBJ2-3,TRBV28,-,TGTGCCAGCAGTTTAGGGCGAATCACAGATACGCAGTATTTT,CASSLGRITDTQYF